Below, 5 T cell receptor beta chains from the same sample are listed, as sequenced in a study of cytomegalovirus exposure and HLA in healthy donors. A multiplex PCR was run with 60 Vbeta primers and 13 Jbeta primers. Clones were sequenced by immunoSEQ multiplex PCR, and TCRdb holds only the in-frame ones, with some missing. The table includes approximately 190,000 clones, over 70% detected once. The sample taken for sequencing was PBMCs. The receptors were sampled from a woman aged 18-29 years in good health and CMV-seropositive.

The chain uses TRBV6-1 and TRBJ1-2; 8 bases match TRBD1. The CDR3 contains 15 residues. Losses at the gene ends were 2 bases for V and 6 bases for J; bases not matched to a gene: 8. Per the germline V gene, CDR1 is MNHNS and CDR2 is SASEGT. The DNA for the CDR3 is TGTGCCAGCAGTGAAAACAGGGGGTTGGATCATGGCTACACCTTC. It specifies CASSENRGLDHGYTF.

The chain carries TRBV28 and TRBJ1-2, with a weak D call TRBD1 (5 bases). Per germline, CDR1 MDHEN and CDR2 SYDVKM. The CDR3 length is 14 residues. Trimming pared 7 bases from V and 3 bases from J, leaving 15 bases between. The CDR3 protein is CASTSTGGHYGYTF. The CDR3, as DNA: TGTGCCAGCACCTCAACAGGCGGCCACTATGGCTACACCTTC.

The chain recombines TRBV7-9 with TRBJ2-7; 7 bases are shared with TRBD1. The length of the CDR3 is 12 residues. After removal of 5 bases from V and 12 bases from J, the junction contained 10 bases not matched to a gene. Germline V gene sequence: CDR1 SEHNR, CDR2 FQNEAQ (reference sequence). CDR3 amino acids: CASSRDSGRPYF. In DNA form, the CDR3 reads TGTGCCAGCAGCCGGGACAGTGGGCGGCCGTACTTC.

CDR3 in amino acids: CASSIDRVGQETQYF. CDR3 DNA sequence: TGCGCCAGCAGCATCGACAGGGTAGGCCAAGAGACCCAGTACTTC. This rearrangement joins TRBV5-1 to TRBJ2-5, with 7 nucleotides matching TRBD1. This CDR3 has 15 amino acids. V shed 4 bases and J 1 base; nucleotides not matched to a gene: 7. Per germline, CDR1 SGHRS and CDR2 YFSETQ.

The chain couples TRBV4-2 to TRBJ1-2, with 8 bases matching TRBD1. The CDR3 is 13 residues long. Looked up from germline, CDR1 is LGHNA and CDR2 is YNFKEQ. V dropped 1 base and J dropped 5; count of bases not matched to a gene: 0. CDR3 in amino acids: CASSQGTGYGYTF. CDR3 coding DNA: TGTGCCAGCAGCCAAGGGACAGGGTATGGCTACACCTTC.